This is a list of T cell receptor beta chains from one sample in a study of T cell responses to AZD1222 COVID-19 vaccine. Clones were read by immunoSEQ multiplex PCR, and TCRdb kept only the in-frame ones, dropping some. The table lists more than 140,000 clones, 88% of them singletons. Sequences were derived from peripheral blood, sampled on day 0 of AZD1222 vaccination. All receptors derive from an adult in good health. Each CDR3 is given with its conserved first and last residue. A D gene is named only where the DNA matches it firmly. Part of the rows lack a size; the others show once, few, many or a class for expanded clones.

V	size	J	D	CDR3	DNA
TRBV5-1	NA	TRBJ2-3	NA	CASSLALAPFTDTQYF	TGCGCCAGCAGCTTGGCCTTAGCGCCCTTCACAGATACGCAGTATTTT
TRBV6-5	NA	TRBJ1-1	NA	CASSPGQRNTEAFF	TGTGCCAGCAGCCCGGGACAAAGGAACACTGAAGCTTTCTTT
TRBV19	NA	TRBJ1-5	NA	CASRYNGQLNQPQHF	TGTGCCAGTAGGTATAACGGACAGTTGAATCAGCCCCAGCATTTT
TRBV13	NA	TRBJ1-1	NA	CASSFRTGHSEAFF	TGTGCCAGCAGCTTTCGGACCGGGCACTCTGAAGCTTTCTTT
TRBV27	NA	TRBJ2-7	TRBD1	CASSLQGALGEQYF	TGTGCCAGCAGCCTACAGGGGGCGTTAGGAGAGCAGTACTTC
TRBV11-2	NA	TRBJ2-7	TRBD1	CASSFGTGSYEQYF	TGTGCCAGCAGCTTCGGGACAGGCTCCTACGAGCAGTACTTC
TRBV7-9	NA	TRBJ2-1	NA	CASSLPASNEQFF	TGTGCCAGCAGCTTACCAGCCTCCAATGAGCAGTTCTTC
TRBV7-2	NA	TRBJ2-7	NA	CASSLSRGASYEQYF	TGTGCCAGCAGCTTATCAAGGGGGGCCTCCTACGAGCAGTACTTC
TRBV28	few	TRBJ1-5	TRBD1	CASSLDRRDQPQHF	TGTGCCAGCAGTCTGGACAGGAGAGATCAGCCCCAGCATTTT
TRBV19	NA	TRBJ1-5	NA	CASSIFGVNQPQHF	TGTGCCAGTAGTATATTCGGGGTGAATCAGCCCCAGCATTTT
TRBV13	NA	TRBJ2-3	NA	CASSPDPSSGSTDTQYF	TGTGCCAGCAGCCCCGACCCGTCCAGCGGGAGCACAGATACGCAGTATTTT
TRBV21-1	NA	TRBJ2-1	NA	CASSDRLAGSIEASYNEQFF	TGTGCCAGCAGCGATAGACTAGCGGGAAGTATAGAGGCCTCCTACAATGAGCAGTTCTTC
TRBV21-1	NA	TRBJ1-5	NA	CASILRIRQHF	TGTGCCAGCATCCTACGTATTAGACAGCATTTT
TRBV30	NA	TRBJ1-4	NA	CAWSVIGVAKLFF	TGTGCCTGGAGTGTAATAGGGGTGGCAAAACTGTTTTTT
TRBV6-5	NA	TRBJ2-3	TRBD2	CASRIRLAGRDTQYF	TGTGCCAGCAGGATACGACTAGCGGGTCGCGATACGCAGTATTTT
TRBV11-2	few	TRBJ1-3	NA	CASSLAAGTGNTIYF	TGTGCCAGCAGCTTAGCGGCAGGGACGGGAAACACCATATATTTT
TRBV30	few	TRBJ1-4	NA	CAWSRERVGVTDEKLFF	TGTGCCTGGAGTAGGGAAAGGGTCGGGGTAACGGATGAAAAACTGTTTTTT
TRBV19	NA	TRBJ1-3	NA	CASSEVPPGNTIYF	TGTGCCAGTAGCGAGGTTCCCCCTGGAAACACCATATATTTT
TRBV13	once	TRBJ2-2	NA	CASSLADWDTGELFF	TGTGCCAGCAGCTTAGCGGACTGGGACACCGGGGAGCTGTTTTTT
TRBV19	NA	TRBJ1-6	TRBD1	CASSRQGSSPLHF	TGTGCCAGTAGCAGACAGGGGAGCTCACCCCTCCACTTT
TRBV5-1	NA	TRBJ1-2	NA	CASSLDQVGAGGYTF	TGCGCCAGCAGCTTGGACCAGGTCGGGGCGGGTGGCTACACCTTC
TRBV25-1	NA	TRBJ1-4	NA	CASSPNVPNEKLFF	TGTGCCAGCTCCCCCAACGTACCTAATGAAAAACTGTTTTTT
TRBV28	NA	TRBJ1-2	NA	CASKAGNLGGYTF	TGTGCCAGCAAGGCGGGGAACTTGGGTGGCTACACCTTC
TRBV5-1	once	TRBJ2-7	NA	CASSLAGIISYEQYF	TGCGCCAGCAGCTTGGCCGGAATAATATCCTACGAGCAGTACTTC
TRBV6-2/TRBV6-3	few	TRBJ2-1	TRBD1	CASSAGTGGVDEQFF	TGTGCCAGCAGTGCCGGGACAGGGGGCGTTGATGAGCAGTTCTTC
TRBV10-3	once	TRBJ2-2	TRBD2	CAITTGGITGELFF	TGTGCCATCACAACGGGGGGGATCACCGGGGAGCTGTTTTTT
TRBV30	NA	TRBJ2-1	TRBD2	CAWSVRLAEEQFF	TGTGCCTGGAGTGTACGACTAGCGGAAGAGCAGTTCTTC
TRBV19	NA	TRBJ2-1	NA	CASRVDSHNEQFF	TGTGCCAGTAGGGTTGACAGCCACAATGAGCAGTTCTTC
TRBV5-1	NA	TRBJ2-2	TRBD2	CASSPIAGGELFF	TGCGCCAGCAGCCCTATAGCGGGCGGGGAGCTGTTTTTT
TRBV7-2	NA	TRBJ1-4	NA	CASSPGYPNEKLFF	TGTGCCAGCAGCCCAGGGTACCCTAATGAAAAACTGTTTTTT
TRBV19	NA	TRBJ2-2	NA	CASSIDQAGPNTGELFF	TGTGCCAGTAGTATAGATCAGGCAGGCCCGAACACCGGGGAGCTGTTTTTT
TRBV12-3/TRBV12-4	NA	TRBJ2-3	NA	CASRLRETAQYF	TGTGCCAGCAGGCTAAGGGAGACGGCGCAGTATTTT
TRBV5-4	NA	TRBJ2-1	NA	CASSFRDGGGHEQFF	TGTGCCAGCAGCTTCCGGGACGGAGGGGGGCATGAGCAGTTCTTC
TRBV5-1	NA	TRBJ2-3	TRBD2	CASSLRGVLGDTQYF	TGCGCCAGCAGCTTGCGGGGGGTTTTAGGAGATACGCAGTATTTT
TRBV7-9	NA	TRBJ2-7	NA	CASSSPGRYEQYF	TGTGCCAGCAGCTCCCCGGGCAGGTACGAGCAGTACTTC
TRBV6-1	NA	TRBJ2-7	NA	CASSERVGEQYF	TGTGCCAGCAGTGAACGAGTTGGCGAGCAGTACTTC
TRBV7-2	NA	TRBJ2-7	NA	CASSLMLFYEQYF	TGTGCCAGCAGCTTAATGTTATTCTACGAGCAGTACTTC
TRBV2	NA	TRBJ2-4	NA	CASSWSLAKNIQYF	TGTGCCAGCAGTTGGTCCCTAGCCAAAAACATTCAGTACTTC
TRBV19	NA	TRBJ2-1	TRBD2	CASSIVGLAGGPNEQFF	TGTGCCAGTAGTATCGTGGGACTAGCGGGAGGGCCAAATGAGCAGTTCTTC
TRBV9	NA	TRBJ1-5	NA	CASSVESDPNQPQHF	TGTGCCAGCAGCGTAGAGTCCGACCCCAATCAGCCCCAGCATTTT
TRBV28	few	TRBJ1-1	NA	CASSPPRGMNTEAFF	TGTGCCAGCAGTCCCCCCCGGGGGATGAACACTGAAGCTTTCTTT
TRBV4-3	NA	TRBJ1-2	NA	CASSQDGRTLYGYTF	TGCGCCAGCAGCCAAGATGGACGGACCCTCTATGGCTACACCTTC
TRBV11-3	NA	TRBJ1-1	NA	CASSRRGAMNTEAFF	TGTGCCAGCAGCCGACGGGGGGCCATGAACACTGAAGCTTTCTTT
TRBV2	NA	TRBJ1-5	NA	CASTAGRHSNQPQHF	TGTGCCAGCACCGCGGGGCGGCATAGCAATCAGCCCCAGCATTTT
TRBV4-3	NA	TRBJ2-2	TRBD1	CASSQDVSTGVWVGELFF	TGCGCCAGCAGCCAAGATGTTTCGACAGGGGTCTGGGTCGGGGAGCTGTTTTTT
TRBV7-6	NA	TRBJ1-5	NA	CASSPGTGEPQHF	TGTGCCAGCAGCCCGGGGACTGGGGAGCCCCAGCATTTT
TRBV29-1	NA	TRBJ1-1	NA	CSVVLGRGTEAFF	TGCAGCGTTGTTCTGGGGCGCGGCACTGAAGCTTTCTTT
TRBV11-2	NA	TRBJ2-7	NA	CASSLGHASTHEQYF	TGTGCCAGCAGCTTAGGACATGCCTCAACTCACGAGCAGTACTTC
TRBV19	few	TRBJ1-1	NA	CASSSVRGTEAFF	TGTGCCAGTAGTAGCGTCCGGGGGACTGAAGCTTTCTTT
TRBV4-3	NA	TRBJ2-3	NA	CASSQDPVAAGTDTQYF	TGCGCCAGCAGCCAAGATCCAGTGGCAGCCGGCACAGATACGCAGTATTTT
TRBV19	NA	TRBJ1-1	TRBD1	CASSMANRGGAEAFF	TGTGCCAGTAGTATGGCCAACAGGGGAGGCGCTGAAGCTTTCTTT
TRBV11-2	NA	TRBJ2-7	NA	CASSSGTPFPYEQYF	TGTGCCAGCAGCTCGGGGACACCTTTTCCCTACGAGCAGTACTTC
TRBV4-3	NA	TRBJ2-7	NA	CASSQEALGTYEQYF	TGCGCCAGCAGCCAAGAGGCCTTAGGTACCTACGAGCAGTACTTC
TRBV6-2/TRBV6-3	NA	TRBJ1-2	TRBD1	CASSYSGQGDGYTF	TGTGCCAGCAGTTACTCTGGACAGGGCGACGGCTACACCTTC
TRBV19	NA	TRBJ1-2	TRBD1	CASSPDHTGAGGYTF	TGTGCCAGTAGTCCTGACCATACAGGGGCGGGCGGCTACACCTTC
TRBV15	NA	TRBJ2-2	TRBD2	CATSGYPTSGRATGELFF	TGTGCCACCAGCGGCTACCCTACTAGCGGGAGGGCCACCGGGGAGCTGTTTTTT
TRBV27	NA	TRBJ1-5	NA	CASSSYYQHRVQPQHF	TGTGCCAGCAGTTCTTACTACCAGCACAGGGTTCAGCCCCAGCATTTT
TRBV29-1	NA	TRBJ1-1	NA	CSAYDRIDTEAFF	TGCAGCGCCTATGACAGGATCGACACTGAAGCTTTCTTT
TRBV3-1/TRBV3-2	NA	TRBJ1-2	TRBD1	CASSPNSGTGVSNYGYTF	TGTGCCAGCAGCCCGAACTCCGGGACAGGAGTGTCCAACTATGGCTACACCTTC